This is a list of T cell receptor beta chains from one sample in a study of CD8+ T cells in alopecia areata. Only in-frame clones appear in the TCRdb table, and some are missing; sequencing was by immunoSEQ multiplex PCR. The repertoire has about 190,000 clones, more than 55% of them found once; the top ten carry about 0.69%. The sequences come from CD4+ T cells sorted from blood, collected at week 4, from a patient treated with tofacitinib. The receptors were gathered from a human donor with alopecia areata. The CDR3 runs from the conserved cysteine through the conserved F or W. A D gene is named only where the DNA matches it firmly. Size tells how often a clone was seen (once, few, many) or the class of an expanded clone, and some rows leave it out.

TRBD1,NA,TRBV4-1,TRBJ2-3,TGCGCCAGCAGCAGAGGGACAGCGCAGAGAGATACGCAGTATTTT,CASSRGTAQRDTQYF
NA,NA,TRBV7-2,TRBJ2-5,TGTGCCAGCAGCCGACCCCAAGAGACCCAGTACTTC,CASSRPQETQYF
NA,NA,TRBV5-4,TRBJ2-1,TGTGCCAGCAGCTTGGATCCCGGGGGAGGGCAGTTCTTC,CASSLDPGGGQFF
NA,few,TRBV30,TRBJ2-5,TGTGCCTGGAGAGCATCCAACCAAGAGACCCAGTACTTC,CAWRASNQETQYF
TRBD1,NA,TRBV30,TRBJ1-5,TGTGCCTGGAGTGACGGGACAGGGTTTTCTCAGCCCCAGCATTTT,CAWSDGTGFSQPQHF
NA,NA,TRBV18,TRBJ2-7,TGTGCCAGCTCACGAGCCCCAAACGAGCAGTACTTC,CASSRAPNEQYF
NA,NA,TRBV2,TRBJ1-2,TGTGCCAGCAGCACGGGACGCAAGTTCACCTTC,CASSTGRKFTF
NA,NA,TRBV30,TRBJ1-1,TGTGCCTGGAGACTGGACAGCCTGAACACTGAAGCTTTCTTT,CAWRLDSLNTEAFF
NA,NA,TRBV30,TRBJ2-2,TGTGCCTGCCCTAACAGGGACGTGAACACCGGGGAGCTGTTTTTT,CACPNRDVNTGELFF
NA,NA,TRBV29-1,TRBJ1-2,TGCAGCGTTGAGATGGCTACTAACTATGGCTACACCTTC,CSVEMATNYGYTF
NA,NA,TRBV29-1,TRBJ1-1,TGCAGCGTGGTCAGGGATGTGAACACTGAAGCTTTCTTT,CSVVRDVNTEAFF
TRBD1,NA,TRBV30,TRBJ1-2,TGTGCCTGGACCGGGACAGGGCCCTTCAACTATGGCTACACCTTC,CAWTGTGPFNYGYTF
NA,once,TRBV15,TRBJ1-4,TGTGCCACCAGCACCCCGGGTGGGGGCGACGAAAAACTGTTTTTT,CATSTPGGGDEKLFF
TRBD2,NA,TRBV13,TRBJ2-1,TGTGCCAGCAGCTTAGGGCTACTAGCGGGAGTCTATGAGCAGTTCTTC,CASSLGLLAGVYEQFF
TRBD1,NA,TRBV15,TRBJ2-5,TGTGCCACCAGCAGAGGACAGGGGGAAGAGACCCAGTACTTC,CATSRGQGEETQYF
NA,NA,TRBV15,TRBJ1-2,TGTGCCACCAGCCCACGGGTCGGAGGCTACACCTTC,CATSPRVGGYTF
NA,few,TRBV11-1,TRBJ2-3,TGTGCCAGCAGCCGTTCTTGGGACAAGAGTCTGAATACGCAGTATTTT,CASSRSWDKSLNTQYF
TRBD1,few,TRBV5-5,TRBJ2-7,TGTGCCAGCGGCCAGGGGGCAGGGGAGCAGTACTTC,CASGQGAGEQYF
NA,NA,TRBV27,TRBJ2-7,TGTGCCAGCAGTTCCCGGGGGCGCCTGGAGCAGTACTTC,CASSSRGRLEQYF
TRBD1,few,TRBV15,TRBJ2-4,TGTGCCACCAGCCGCACAGGGGGCAAAAACATTCAGTACTTC,CATSRTGGKNIQYF
NA,few,TRBV30,TRBJ2-6,TGTGCCTGGGGACTCTACTCTGGGGCCAACGTCCTGACTTTC,CAWGLYSGANVLTF
NA,few,TRBV6-1,TRBJ1-2,TGTGCCAGCAGTGAATGGTCGGGGGATTCCTACACCTTC,CASSEWSGDSYTF
NA,NA,TRBV4-1,TRBJ2-6,TGCGCCAGCAGCCTCACTCCGGGATTCGGTGGGGCCAACGTCCTGACTTTC,CASSLTPGFGGANVLTF
NA,once,TRBV7-9,TRBJ1-1,TGTGCCAGCAGCCTAGGGAGGACTGAAGCTTTCTTT,CASSLGRTEAFF
TRBD2,few,TRBV5-1,TRBJ2-3,TGCGCCAGCAGCCGCCTCGGCGGGAGCAAGGATACGCAGTATTTT,CASSRLGGSKDTQYF
TRBD2,NA,TRBV7-2,TRBJ2-1,TGTGCCAGCAGCTTAGGGAGGACTAGCGCGGGTGGGGAGCAGTTCTTC,CASSLGRTSAGGEQFF
TRBD2,NA,TRBV30,TRBJ2-2,TGTGCCTCCCAGGGTAGCGGGATCAGGACCGGGGAGCTGTTTTTT,CASQGSGIRTGELFF
NA,few,TRBV29-1,TRBJ1-2,TGCACCCGGTCGCACGGTAATCTCTATGGCTACACCTTC,CTRSHGNLYGYTF
NA,few,TRBV7-2,TRBJ2-3,TGTGCCAGCAGCAAGGGAGCAGTACGCTCAGATACGCAGTATTTT,CASSKGAVRSDTQYF
NA,NA,TRBV6-1,TRBJ2-6,TGTGCCAGCAGTGAAGCGATGGGTGGGGCCAACGTCCTGACTTTC,CASSEAMGGANVLTF
NA,NA,TRBV11-2,TRBJ2-7,TGTGCCAGCAGCTACCCCGGCGGGGGGGCCGGACAGGGCTATCAGTACTTC,CASSYPGGGAGQGYQYF
NA,NA,TRBV29-1,TRBJ2-4,TGCAGCGGAGGGGGAGCCAAAAACATTCAGTACTTC,CSGGGAKNIQYF
NA,NA,TRBV25-1,TRBJ1-4,TGTGCCAGCAGTGGGGCTGTTAATGAAAAACTGTTTTTT,CASSGAVNEKLFF
NA,few,TRBV18,TRBJ1-2,TGTGCCAGCTCACCTGGGGGTGAGTTCTATGGCTACACCTTC,CASSPGGEFYGYTF
NA,once,TRBV27,TRBJ2-6,TGTGCCAGCAGCCAGAGCTCTGGGGCCAACGTCCTGACTTTC,CASSQSSGANVLTF
NA,NA,TRBV15,TRBJ1-5,TGTGCCACCAGCAGAGATTTCGGGGTTACTCAGCCCCAGCATTTT,CATSRDFGVTQPQHF
NA,NA,TRBV15,TRBJ2-2,TGTGCCACCAGCAGAGAACAGGCGGTCACCGGGGAGCTGTTTTTT,CATSREQAVTGELFF
NA,NA,TRBV20-1,TRBJ2-5,TGCAGTGCCGCCCCCCGGGAGACCCAGTACTTC,CSAAPRETQYF
NA,few,TRBV29-1,TRBJ1-5,TGCAGCGTTGAATGGCTGTCAGGTCAGCCCCAGCATTTT,CSVEWLSGQPQHF
NA,NA,TRBV6-6,TRBJ1-5,TGTGCCAGCAGTTACCCTCCCGGACAGAGCAATCAGCCCCAGCATTTT,CASSYPPGQSNQPQHF
TRBD2,NA,TRBV28,TRBJ2-5,TGTGCCAGCAGAGGACTAGCGGGAGGCCGCAGTGGGGAGACCCAGTACTTC,CASRGLAGGRSGETQYF
NA,NA,TRBV30,TRBJ1-3,TGTGCCTGGAGCGGGTTCTCTGGAAACACCATATATTTT,CAWSGFSGNTIYF
NA,few,TRBV15,TRBJ2-1,TGTGCCACCAGCAGAGAGCGGGAAACGTACAATGAGCAGTTCTTC,CATSRERETYNEQFF